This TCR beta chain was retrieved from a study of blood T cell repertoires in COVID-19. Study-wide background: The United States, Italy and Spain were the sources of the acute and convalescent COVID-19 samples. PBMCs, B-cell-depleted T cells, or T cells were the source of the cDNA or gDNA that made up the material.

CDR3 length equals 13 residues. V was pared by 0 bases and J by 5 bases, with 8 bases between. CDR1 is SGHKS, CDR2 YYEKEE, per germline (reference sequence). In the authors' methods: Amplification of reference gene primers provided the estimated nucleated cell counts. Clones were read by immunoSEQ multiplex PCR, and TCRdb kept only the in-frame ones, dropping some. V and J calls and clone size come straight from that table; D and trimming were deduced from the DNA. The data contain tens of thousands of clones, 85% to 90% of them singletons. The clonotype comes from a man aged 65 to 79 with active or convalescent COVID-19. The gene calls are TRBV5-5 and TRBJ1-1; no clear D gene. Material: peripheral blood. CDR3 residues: CASSLELQTEAFF. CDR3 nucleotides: TGTGCCAGCAGCTTGGAACTTCAAACTGAAGCTTTCTTT.